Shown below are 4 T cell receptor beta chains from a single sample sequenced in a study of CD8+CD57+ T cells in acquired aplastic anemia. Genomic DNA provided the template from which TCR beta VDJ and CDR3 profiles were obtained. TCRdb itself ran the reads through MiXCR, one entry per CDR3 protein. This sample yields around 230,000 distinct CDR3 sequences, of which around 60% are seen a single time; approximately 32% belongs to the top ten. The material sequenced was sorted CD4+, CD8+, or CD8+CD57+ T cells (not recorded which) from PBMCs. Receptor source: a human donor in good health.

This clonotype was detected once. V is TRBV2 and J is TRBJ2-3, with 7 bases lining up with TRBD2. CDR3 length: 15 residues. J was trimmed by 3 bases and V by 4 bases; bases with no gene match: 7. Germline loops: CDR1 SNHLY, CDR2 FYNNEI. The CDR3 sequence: CASSVRGSVTDTQYF. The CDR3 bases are TGTGCCAGCAGTGTCCGCGGGAGTGTAACAGATACGCAGTATTTT.

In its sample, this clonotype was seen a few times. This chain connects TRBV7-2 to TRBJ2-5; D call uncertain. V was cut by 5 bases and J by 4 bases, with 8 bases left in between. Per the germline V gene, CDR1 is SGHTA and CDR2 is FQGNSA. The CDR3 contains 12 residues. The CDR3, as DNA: TGTGCCAGCAGCCCGGTAGGAGAGACCCAGTACTTC. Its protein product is CASSPVGETQYF.

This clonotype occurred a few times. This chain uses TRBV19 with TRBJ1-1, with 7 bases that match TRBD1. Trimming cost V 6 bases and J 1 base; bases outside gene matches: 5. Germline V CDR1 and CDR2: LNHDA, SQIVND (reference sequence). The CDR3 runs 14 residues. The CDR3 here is CASRTRQGNTEAFF. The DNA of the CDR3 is TGTGCCAGTAGAACCAGACAGGGGAACACTGAAGCTTTCTTT.

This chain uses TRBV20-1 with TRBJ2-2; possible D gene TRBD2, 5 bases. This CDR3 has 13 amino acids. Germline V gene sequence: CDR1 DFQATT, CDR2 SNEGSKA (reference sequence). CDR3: CSTRELNTGELFF. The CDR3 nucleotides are TGCAGCACCCGGGAACTCAACACCGGGGAGCTGTTTTTT.